The source of this T cell receptor (beta chain) is a study of cytomegalovirus exposure and HLA in healthy donors. Study-level background: Early released data had tens of millions of unique TCRs, all coming from HLA-typed donors.

Whole-study findings and limits: Accurate HLA-A and HLA-B prediction from TCR beta sequences was reported for most subjects. In vitro assays verified that a few CMV-associated chains recognized CMV antigens specifically.

PCR employed 60 Vbeta and 13 Jbeta primers. Method: immunoSEQ multiplex PCR; TCRdb's copy keeps in-frame clones and lacks some. The sample lists approximately 72,000 clones; 60% to 75% were seen once. It was healthy bone marrow donors who served as donors. This clone was seen only a few times. Its target is unknown. The V end was cut by 4 bases, the J end by 14 bases, with 20 bases between. The germline V gene has CDR1 SNHLY and CDR2 FYNNEI. The CDR3 runs to 14 residues. Sequencing used PBMCs. The J gene is TRBJ1-4, the V gene TRBV2, with D unclear. The receptor's source is a man aged 40-55 years in good health and CMV-seropositive. CDR3 DNA sequence: TGTGCCAGCAGTGTGGTTCGCGGCGACTTAAGTCTGTTTTTT. Translation gives CASSVVRGDLSLFF.